The 30 T cell receptor beta chains in this list originate from one sample, sequenced in a study of blood T cells in healthy people across ages. The second PCR ran roughly 7 to 11 cycles with a sample-barcoded 5' primer and J-beta primers. One entry per CDR3 protein, called by TCRdb with MiXCR from the 5' RACE reads. The sample holds about 840,000 distinct CDR3 sequences, approximately 32% seen once. These data were also filed under a second study, of T cells of mothers and their children.

The specimen sequenced was blood. These receptors were obtained from a woman aged 40-49 years in good health.

The V gene is TRBV29-1, the J gene TRBJ2-5; 10 nucleotides agree with TRBD2. V was pared by 1 base and J by 1 base, with 9 bases of the junction left unmatched. Germline V lookup: CDR1 SQVTM, CDR2 ANQGSEA. The CDR3 has 17 residues. CDR3 bases: TGCAGCGTTGAAGTTCAGGAGGCTAGCGGGAGCCAAGAGACCCAGTACTTC. Translating gives CSVEVQEASGSQETQYF.

As regards this clonotype: An end of the junction does not agree with germline; a read error may underlie this. The chain carries TRBV14 and TRBJ2-2, with no clear D. This CDR3 has 13 residues. Germline values: CDR1 SGHDN, CDR2 FVKESK. The chain's CDR3 is CASNQFSTGELFF. Written as DNA, the CDR3 is TGTGCCAGCAACCAATTTAGTACCGGGGAGCTGTTTTTT.

The CDR3 nucleotides read TGCAGCGTTGATCAGGGCGCGAACACCGGGGAGCTGTTTTTT. It is translated as CSVDQGANTGELFF. The chain couples TRBV29-1 to TRBJ2-2, with D possibly being TRBD1 (5 bases). The V gene's germline CDR1 is SQVTM and CDR2 ANQGSEA. The CDR3 sequence is 14 residues long. The V end lost 3 bases, the J end lost 0 bases, and 8 bases lay between the germline ends.

This clonotype was picked up many times. This chain joins TRBV11-2 and TRBJ2-1; the match to TRBD2 covers 8 bases. J lost 7 bases, V lost 2 bases, and 16 bases had no gene match. Per the germline V gene, CDR1 is SGHAT and CDR2 is FQNNGV. CDR3 length equals 18 residues. DNA of the CDR3: TGTGCCAGCAGCTTACGAAATAGCGGGGCTACTTCGGCGAATGAGCAGTTCTTC. Translation: CASSLRNSGATSANEQFF.

This clonotype was seen ten or more times. The chain combines TRBV7-3 with TRBJ2-7; 10 bases match TRBD2. The germline V gene has CDR1 SGHTA and CDR2 FQGTGA. With 1 base clipped from V and 2 bases from J, the junction kept 5 bases outside the gene matches. The CDR3 loop spans 16 amino acids. The CDR3 protein is CASSLIPLAGAYEQYF. Written as DNA, the CDR3 is TGTGCCAGCAGCTTAATTCCCCTAGCGGGGGCCTACGAGCAGTACTTC.

This clonotype was observed a few times. A read error is possible here, since a much larger clone lies one base away. This chain connects TRBV20-1 to TRBJ1-2; possible D gene TRBD1, 6 bases. The CDR3 is 14 amino acids. Trimming took off 1 base at V and 3 bases at J, with 12 bases between the two ends. CDR1 is DFQATT and CDR2 is SNEGSKA in the germline V gene (reference sequence). CDR3 sequence: CSARGIRGHYGYTF. The CDR3, as DNA: TGCAGTGCTAGAGGCATCAGGGGACACTATGGCTACACCTTC.

This clonotype turned up a few times. This rearrangement joins TRBV9 to TRBJ2-1; D ambiguous. This CDR3 region has 15 residues. Trimming shortened V by 0 bases and J by 7 bases, and 14 bases separated the two germline ends. Germline CDR1 SGDLS, CDR2 YYNGEE. DNA of the CDR3: TGTGCCAGCAGCGTAGGGGTGAATACCCGTAATGAGCAGTTCTTC. It specifies CASSVGVNTRNEQFF.

The CDR3: CSVGGLAGGGYEQYF. The CDR3 region has the DNA TGCAGCGTTGGGGGACTAGCGGGAGGAGGGTACGAGCAGTACTTC. The V gene is TRBV29-1, the J gene TRBJ2-7; 15 bases line up with TRBD2. Germline CDR1 reads SQVTM; CDR2 reads ANQGSEA. After removal of 4 bases from V and 4 bases from J, the junction contained 5 bases not matched to a gene. The CDR3 sequence is 15 residues long.

The table lists this clonotype with a few counts. CDR3 DNA sequence: TGTGCCAGCAGTTCGCACAGCCACCCGGGCGAGCAGTACTTC. Amino acid sequence: CASSSHSHPGEQYF. The chain uses TRBV28 and TRBJ2-5; D uncertain. With the DNA end fitting TRBJ2-7 better, the J assignment may be wrong. The CDR3 consists of 14 residues. Germline CDR1 MDHEN, CDR2 SYDVKM.

This clonotype occurred many times. The rearrangement joins TRBV7-8 to TRBJ2-5; D assignment may be TRBD1 or TRBD2 (6 bases each). Trimming removed 1 base from V and 3 bases from J, with 12 bases in between. The germline V gene encodes CDR1 SGHVS and CDR2 FQNEAQ. The CDR3 extends over 15 amino acids. The CDR3 sequence: CASSLETGAKETQYF. CDR3 bases: TGTGCCAGCAGCTTAGAAACGGGGGCCAAAGAGACCCAGTACTTC.

J is TRBJ1-2 and V is TRBV18; no firm D call. Germline loops: CDR1 KGHSH, CDR2 LQKENI. This CDR3 contains 16 residues. Trimming removed 2 bases from V and 0 bases from J, with 13 bases in between. CDR3 sequence (DNA): TGTGCCAGCTCACCAGACTTGGCCTCAGCTAACTATGGCTACACCTTC. This sequence encodes CASSPDLASANYGYTF. Variable domain in full (rest from reference TRBV18 and TRBJ1-2): NAGVMQNPRHLVRRRGQEARLRCSPMKGHSHVYWYRQLPEEGLKFMVYLQKENIIDESGMPKERFSAEFPKEGPSILRIQQVVRGDSAAYFCASSPDLASANYGYTFGSGTRLTVV.

This clonotype has only a few counts. The chain is built from TRBV30 and TRBJ2-1; either TRBD1 or TRBD2 may supply D (5 bases each). V dropped 8 bases and J dropped 0 bases, with 8 bases sitting between them. There are 12 residues in the CDR3. The V gene's germline CDR1 is GTSNPN and CDR2 SVGIG (reference sequence). The CDR3 is CAGTFSYNEQFF. The CDR3 DNA reads as TGTGCCGGGACCTTCTCCTACAATGAGCAGTTCTTC.

The rearrangement uses TRBV28 and TRBJ1-5; D is possibly TRBD1 (6 bases). The CDR3 contains 15 residues. Germline V lookup: CDR1 MDHEN, CDR2 SYDVKM. V was clipped by 6 bases and J by 6 bases, with 18 bases between them. CDR3 loop: CASRFPGGQGQPQHF. The DNA for the CDR3 is TGTGCCAGCAGATTCCCCGGGGGGCAGGGTCAGCCCCAGCATTTT.

DNA for the CDR3: TGTGCCAGCAGTCAGAGCACCGGGACAGGGGGCACCTACAATGAGCAGTTCTTC. Translation gives CASSQSTGTGGTYNEQFF. The chain uses TRBV3-1 and TRBJ2-1, with 12 bases lining up with TRBD1. V lost 6 bases, J lost 2 bases, and 11 bases stayed unmatched. The CDR3 loop spans 18 amino acids. Germline CDR1 is LGHDT and CDR2 is YNNKEL (reference sequence).

This clonotype was counted only a few times. Written as DNA, the CDR3 is TGCGCCAGCAGGTCGGACAGACAATATGAAAAACTGTTTTTT. Protein sequence: CASRSDRQYEKLFF. V is TRBV4-1 and J is TRBJ1-4; possibly TRBD1 for D (6 bases). The CDR3 has 14 residues. CDR1 and CDR2 from the germline V gene are MGHRA and YSYEKL. Trimming took off 6 bases at V and 6 bases at J, with 14 bases between the two ends.

This clonotype came up a few times. A much larger clone lies one base from this, so it may be a read error. This chain uses TRBV6-1 with TRBJ2-1; no reliable D call. Trimming took off 0 bases at V and 10 bases at J, with 16 bases between the two ends. The CDR3 consists of 15 residues. Per germline, CDR1 MNHNS and CDR2 SASEGT. CDR3 in DNA: TGTGCCAGCAGTGAAGCTTCCGGCGCTACAAGGGAGCAGTTCTTC. This gives the protein CASSEASGATREQFF.

There are many counts of this clonotype. The rearrangement joins TRBV4-3 to TRBJ2-3; 9 bases fit TRBD2. The CDR3 extends over 17 amino acids. The germline V gene has CDR1 LGHNA and CDR2 YSLEER. J gave up 2 bases and V 1 base, and 7 bases lay outside the gene matches. The CDR3 protein is CASSQGLAGALTDTQYF. The DNA for the CDR3 is TGCGCCAGCAGCCAAGGGTTAGCGGGGGCCCTCACAGATACGCAGTATTTT.

This clonotype was found a few times. CDR3 sequence reads: CASSSGPSEASPLHF. In nucleotides, the CDR3 is TGCGCCAGCAGTTCCGGGCCCTCAGAAGCTTCACCCCTCCACTTT. V and J are TRBV5-1 and TRBJ1-6; no clear D. Germline V gene lookup returns CDR1 SGHRS and CDR2 YFSETQ. V was pared by 5 bases and J by 9 bases, with 18 bases between. The CDR3 loop spans 15 amino acids.

This clonotype was counted a few times. The rearrangement joins TRBV20-1 to TRBJ1-5; possible D gene TRBD1, 5 bases. The germline V gene encodes CDR1 DFQATT and CDR2 SNEGSKA (reference sequence). V was pared by 2 bases and J by 8 bases, with 13 bases between. The CDR3 spans 13 residues. As DNA, the CDR3 is TGCAGTGCTAGAACCGGGACTGCTAAGCCCCAGCATTTT. Encoded protein: CSARTGTAKPQHF.

This sequence joins TRBV27 and TRBJ2-7, with unresolved D. The CDR3 consists of 15 residues. V lost 0 bases and J lost 1, with 10 bases in between. Looked up from germline, CDR1 is MNHEY and CDR2 is SMNVEV (reference sequence). The CDR3 bases are TGTGCCAGCAGTTTATCTTACAGCAATTCCTACGAGCAGTACTTC. Encoded protein: CASSLSYSNSYEQYF.

This clonotype appeared many times. This chain joins TRBV4-1 and TRBJ2-7; D may correspond to TRBD1 or TRBD2 (6 bases each). Deletions cut 3 bases from V and 0 bases from J, with 12 bases between. In germline, CDR1 is MGHRA, CDR2 YSYEKL. This CDR3 is built from 15 residues. This CDR3 reads CASSQRDTNSYEQYF. The CDR3, as DNA: TGCGCCAGCAGCCAGCGGGACACGAACTCCTACGAGCAGTACTTC.

The chain joins TRBV6-6 to TRBJ1-4, with D possibly matching TRBD1 (6 bases). Looked up from germline, CDR1 is MNHNY and CDR2 is SVGAGI (reference sequence). V was shortened by 2 bases and J by 0 bases, with 10 bases between the two germline ends. The CDR3 runs 16 residues. DNA of the CDR3: TGTGCCAGCAGTTACGGACAGATGACAACTAATGAAAAACTGTTTTTT. It translates to CASSYGQMTTNEKLFF.

This clonotype was counted ten times or more. The genes are TRBV7-9 and TRBJ2-3; 9 bases line up with TRBD2. This CDR3 is built from 15 residues. The V and J ends lost 5 bases and 3 bases, in that order; junction bases with no gene match: 6. In germline, CDR1 is SEHNR, CDR2 FQNEAQ (reference sequence). The DNA of the CDR3 is TGTGCCAGCAGCCCAGCGGGGGGCCAAACAGATACGCAGTATTTT. Translation gives CASSPAGGQTDTQYF.

The gene calls are TRBV19 and TRBJ2-7; 7 bases are shared with TRBD1. Trimming at V came to 6 bases and at J to 3 bases, leaving 5 bases not matched to a gene. Germline V gene data show CDR1 as LNHDA and CDR2 as SQIVND (reference sequence). This CDR3 region has 13 residues. CDR3 sequence reads: CASSTTGNYEQYF. In DNA form, the CDR3 reads TGTGCCAGTAGCACGACAGGGAACTACGAGCAGTACTTC.

This clonotype was picked up a small number of times. V and J are TRBV5-1 and TRBJ2-2, with D unclear. The CDR3 runs to 15 residues. Germline V gene sequence: CDR1 SGHRS, CDR2 YFSETQ. Trimming took 0 bases from V and 1 from J, leaving 7 bases between them. CDR3 in DNA: TGCGCCAGCAGCTTGGAGTTCGGGAACACCGGGGAGCTGTTTTTT. The encoded protein is CASSLEFGNTGELFF.

This clonotype came up a few times. The chain couples TRBV6-2 or TRBV6-3 to TRBJ1-2; no clear D. Trimming shortened V by 2 bases and J by 4 bases, and 11 bases separated the two germline ends. Germline loops: CDR1 MNHEY, CDR2 SVGEGT. The CDR3 is 14 residues long. The CDR3 bases are TGTGCCAGCAGTTACCTGGGATTCGCCTATGGCTACACCTTC. It translates to CASSYLGFAYGYTF.

CDR3 protein: CASSPPLARGPLHEQYF. The CDR3 DNA follows: TGTGCCAGCAGCCCCCCCTTAGCACGGGGCCCTCTCCACGAGCAGTACTTC. The chain employs TRBV13 and TRBJ2-7, with D perhaps matching TRBD1 or TRBD2 (5 bases each). V lost 5 bases and J lost 5, with 25 bases in between. The CDR3 spans 17 residues. Germline V gene lookup returns CDR1 PRHDT and CDR2 FYEKMQ (reference sequence). Using reference TRBV13 and TRBJ2-7 for the parts outside the CDR3, the full variable domain is AAGVIQSPRHLIKEKRETATLKCYPIPRHDTVYWYQQGPGQDPQFLISFYEKMQSDKGSIPDRFSAQQFSDYHSELNMSSLELGDSALYFCASSPPLARGPLHEQYFGPGTRLTVT.

This clonotype has just a few counts. The chain carries TRBV4-1 and TRBJ2-1; D gene ambiguous. The CDR3 length is 15 residues. Germline CDR1 and CDR2: MGHRA and YSYEKL. Trimming took 2 bases from V and 1 from J, leaving 9 bases between them. The CDR3 loop is CASSQSPTSYNEQFF. The CDR3 bases are TGCGCCAGCAGCCAATCCCCTACATCCTACAATGAGCAGTTCTTC.

This chain joins TRBV28 and TRBJ2-1, with D possibly being TRBD1 or TRBD2 (5 bases each). This CDR3 has 16 residues. V was shortened by 6 bases and J by 7 bases, with 22 bases between the two germline ends. The germline gives CDR1 MDHEN, CDR2 SYDVKM. CDR3 residues: CASSPALGVGTNEQFF. In DNA, the CDR3 is TGTGCCAGCAGCCCGGCCTTGGGGGTCGGCACGAATGAGCAGTTCTTC.

This clonotype was observed a few times. This chain uses TRBV12-3 or TRBV12-4 with TRBJ1-6; 10 bases line up with TRBD1. CDR3 length: 18 residues. Unmatched junction bases numbered 8, after V lost 4 bases and J lost 2 bases. The chain's CDR3 is CASSSLPDRGTYNSPLHF. In DNA form, the CDR3 reads TGTGCCAGCAGTTCCCTACCGGACAGGGGGACCTATAATTCACCCCTCCACTTT.